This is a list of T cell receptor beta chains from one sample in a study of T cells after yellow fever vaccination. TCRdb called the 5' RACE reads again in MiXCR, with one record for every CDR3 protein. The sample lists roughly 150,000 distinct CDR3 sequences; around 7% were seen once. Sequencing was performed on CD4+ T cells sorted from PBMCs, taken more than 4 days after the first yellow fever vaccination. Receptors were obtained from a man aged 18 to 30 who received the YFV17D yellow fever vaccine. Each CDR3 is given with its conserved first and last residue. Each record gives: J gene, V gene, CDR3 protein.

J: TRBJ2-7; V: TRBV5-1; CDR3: CASSLEAPSGTYEQYF
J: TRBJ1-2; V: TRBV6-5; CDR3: CASSQGPLTDYGYTF
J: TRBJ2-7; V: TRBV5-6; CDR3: CASSLEGPGEFSYEQYF
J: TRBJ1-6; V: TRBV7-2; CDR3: CASRRMGSPLHF
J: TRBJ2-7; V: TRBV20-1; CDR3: CSALGLQVLPSYEQYF
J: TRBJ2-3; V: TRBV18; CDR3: CASSPPGQGSYTQYF
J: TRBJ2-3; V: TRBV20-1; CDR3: CSARSTGVGTDTQYF
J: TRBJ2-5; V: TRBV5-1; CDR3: CASSRGGPGETQYF
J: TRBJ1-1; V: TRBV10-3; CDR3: CAISSQGFVGEAFF
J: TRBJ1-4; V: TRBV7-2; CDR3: CASSTRPGQDNEKLFF
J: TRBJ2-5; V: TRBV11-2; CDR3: CASSGATVGETQYF